Below, one T cell receptor beta chain is given with its context. Its specificity is unknown. These data are taken from a study of T cell responses to AZD1222 COVID-19 vaccine. Study outcomes and limitations: Reports say nearly half of spike-specific TCRs go after unmutated variant regions.

Assay: immunoSEQ multiplex PCR; the TCRdb copy retains only in-frame clones and omits some. Of approximately 89,000 clones in the sample, about 93% were seen once. This sample comprised peripheral blood, obtained 28 days after the second AZD1222 dose. The receptor was isolated from an adult who received the AZD1222 COVID-19 vaccine.

CDR3 bases: TGTGCCTGGAGCCTGACGGGGTTGGGGACTGAAGCTTTCTTT. Translation gives CAWSLTGLGTEAFF. The chain carries TRBV30 and TRBJ1-1, with no clear D. The V end lost 3 bases, the J end lost 5 bases, and 16 bases lay between the germline ends. This CDR3 has 14 residues. Germline CDR1 reads GTSNPN; CDR2 reads SVGIG (reference sequence).